This T cell receptor beta chain stems from a study of T cell changes during pregnancy in multiple sclerosis. Germline-derived CDR1 and CDR2 are SGHDT and YYEEEE. The CDR3 is made up of 14 amino acids. The V end lost 4 bases, the J end lost 6 bases, and 14 bases lay between the germline ends. Here immunoSEQ multiplex PCR was the method, and the copy in TCRdb shows in-frame clones only, minus some. The table has fewer than 95,000 clones, around 93% seen once. The sequence was collected from a female donor with multiple sclerosis, enrolled in a pregnancy study. The input for sequencing was peripheral blood, taken in the first trimester of pregnancy. The chain carries TRBV5-6 and TRBJ2-4, with a possible D match to TRBD2 (6 bases). The CDR3 region is CASSAGWGGNIQYF. Written as DNA, the CDR3 is TGTGCCAGCAGCGCCGGATGGGGAGGAAACATTCAGTACTTC.